The 3 T cell receptor beta chains given below trace back to one sample, sequenced in a study of cytomegalovirus exposure and HLA in healthy donors. This PCR relied on a set of 60 Vbeta primers and 13 Jbeta primers. Some clones are missing from TCRdb's copy, which holds only in-frame ones; the method was immunoSEQ multiplex PCR. Here the sample spans more than 200,000 clones, more than 75% being singletons. Sequencing was done on a sample of PBMCs. These receptors came from a human donor in good health.

V is TRBV4-2 and J is TRBJ2-7; 8 bases fit TRBD2. Germline loops: CDR1 LGHNA, CDR2 YNFKEQ. This CDR3 contains 15 residues. The V gene end was trimmed by 1 base and the J gene end by 3 bases; junction bases not matched to a gene: 5. CDR3 amino acids: CASSQGGGTLYEQYF. The CDR3 coding sequence is TGTGCCAGCAGCCAAGGCGGGGGGACGCTCTACGAGCAGTACTTC.

The V call is TRBV27, the J call TRBJ1-5, with D perhaps matching TRBD1 (5 bases). The CDR3 covers 13 residues. V was trimmed by 10 bases and J by 2 bases, leaving 12 bases between them. The V gene's germline CDR1 is MNHEY and CDR2 SMNVEV (reference sequence). The CDR3 DNA is TGTGCCACCAGGGACGGGGGCAATCAGCCCCAGCATTTT. This gives the protein CATRDGGNQPQHF.

This rearrangement joins TRBV7-8 to TRBJ2-2, with 8 bases lining up with TRBD2. CDR1 and CDR2 (germline): SGHVS, FQNEAQ. The CDR3 has 16 residues. The ends lost 5 bases at V and 3 bases at J; junction bases unmatched: 8. This CDR3 reads CASSPRGSGDTGELFF. As DNA, the CDR3 is TGTGCCAGCAGCCCCCGCGGTAGCGGGGACACCGGGGAGCTGTTTTTT.